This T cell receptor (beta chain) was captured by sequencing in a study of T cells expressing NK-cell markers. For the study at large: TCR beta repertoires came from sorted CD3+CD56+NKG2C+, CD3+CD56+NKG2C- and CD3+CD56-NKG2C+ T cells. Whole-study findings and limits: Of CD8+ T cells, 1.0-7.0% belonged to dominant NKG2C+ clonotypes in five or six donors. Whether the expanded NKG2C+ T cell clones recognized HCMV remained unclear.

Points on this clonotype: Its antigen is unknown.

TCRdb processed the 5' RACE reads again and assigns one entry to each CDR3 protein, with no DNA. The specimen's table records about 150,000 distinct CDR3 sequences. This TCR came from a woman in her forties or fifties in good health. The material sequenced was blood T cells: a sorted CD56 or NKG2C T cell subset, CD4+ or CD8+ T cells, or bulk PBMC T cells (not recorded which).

The CDR3 sequence is CASSPKAHDRGGAFF. The chain links TRBV11-2 to TRBJ1-1; TCRdb reports TRBD1, a call that lacks DNA to check it against. This CDR3 spans 15 amino acids. The germline gives CDR1 SGHAT, CDR2 FQNNGV. Full variable domain (missing parts from reference TRBV11-2 and TRBJ1-1): EAGVAQSPRYKIIEKRQSVAFWCNPISGHATLYWYQQILGQGPKLLIQFQNNGVVDDSQLPKDRFSAERLKGVDSTLKIQPAKLEDSAVYLCASSPKAHDRGGAFFGQGTRLTVV.